This is a list of T cell receptor beta chains from one sample in a study of T cell responses to AZD1222 COVID-19 vaccine. Sequenced by immunoSEQ multiplex PCR; TCRdb stores in-frame clones only, minus some. This sample has just over 65,000 clones, with more than 85% found just once. The source was peripheral blood, collected on day 0 of AZD1222 vaccination. The receptors come from an adult in good health. Both conserved end residues are trimmed from each CDR3. Each record gives: clone size, J gene, V gene, CDR3 protein. The listing skips clone size in some rows; elsewhere it reads once, few, many or a size class.

>NA|TRBJ2-7|TRBV29-1
SVSSRGRNEQY
>NA|TRBJ1-1|TRBV5-6
ASRGLLRQENTEAF
>NA|TRBJ2-7|TRBV7-6
ASSHYEGDSYEQY
>NA|TRBJ1-1|TRBV5-6
ASSRAGQMNTEAF
>NA|TRBJ2-7|TRBV13
ASSSADGIYEQY
>NA|TRBJ2-1|TRBV30
AGRQSGYNEQF
>NA|TRBJ1-3|TRBV5-1
ASSPTGSGNTIY
>NA|TRBJ2-1|TRBV9
ASSNLAGGYNEQF
>NA|TRBJ1-2|TRBV5-8
ASSPGQDIANYAGYGYT
>NA|TRBJ1-5|TRBV6-6
ASSPTGGNQPQH
>NA|TRBJ1-2|TRBV12-3/TRBV12-4
ASSERYGYT
>NA|TRBJ2-1|TRBV9
ASSATGSYNEQF
>NA|TRBJ1-1|TRBV27
ANPDRGRGGTEAF
>NA|TRBJ2-3|TRBV19
ASSMGGALADTQY
>NA|TRBJ1-1|TRBV5-1
ASIPAGAAMNTEAF
>NA|TRBJ2-6|TRBV2
ASGDIIRSGANVLT
>many|TRBJ2-1|TRBV6-4
ASSDSSGGANEQF
>NA|TRBJ2-3|TRBV5-5
ASSLGTSLSTDTQY
>NA|TRBJ2-7|TRBV4-1
ASSQEDRGSYEQY
>NA|TRBJ2-2|TRBV6-5
ASSSGGNTGELF
>NA|TRBJ1-2|TRBV4-1
ASSRPDMARAGYT